The 9 T cell receptor beta chains below were found in one sample sequenced in a study of T cell repertoires in cytomegalovirus infection. One entry per CDR3 protein results from TCRdb running MiXCR on the reads. The profile shows over 90,000 distinct CDR3 sequences, about 15% of them singletons. The sequenced material came from PBMCs. These receptors all stem from a human donor in good health (CMV status not recorded). Some clones in this sample may be carry-over from other donors' samples.

This clonotype was counted between two and nine times. This chain joins TRBV12-3 or TRBV12-4 and TRBJ2-7; maybe TRBD2 (6 bases). The CDR3 length is 19 residues. V was pared by 3 bases and J by 3 bases, with 27 bases between. The DNA of the CDR3 is TGTGCCAGCAGTTTCACGGGGGTAGCTGGTTTTAAGGCGATCTACGAGCAGTACTTC. Its translation: CASSFTGVAGFKAIYEQYF.

This clonotype was found many times. This chain joins TRBV12-3 or TRBV12-4 and TRBJ2-3; D is unclear. The CDR3 is 12 amino acids. V gave up 6 bases and J gave up 2 bases, with 6 bases separating them. In DNA form, the CDR3 reads TGTGCCAGCAGGACCCACACAGATACGCAGTATTTT. Translating it yields CASRTHTDTQYF.

This clonotype showed up many times. DNA of the CDR3: TGTGCCAGCAGCTATACAGGGTCAGATACGCAGTATTTT. Protein: CASSYTGSDTQYF. The rearrangement joins TRBV7-3 to TRBJ2-3; maybe TRBD1 (6 bases). This CDR3 spans 13 amino acids. From germline, CDR1 is SGHTA and CDR2 FQGTGA. V was trimmed by 4 bases and J by 4 bases, leaving 9 bases between them.

This clonotype was detected only a few times. This chain joins TRBV12-3 or TRBV12-4 and TRBJ2-7; 9 bases map to TRBD2. There are 16 residues in the CDR3. V shed 1 base, J shed 7 bases, and the junction held 11 bases outside the gene matches. The CDR3 bases are TGTGCCAGCAGTTTAGAGTCGGCTAGCGGGGCGGGGGAGCAGTACTTC. This translates into CASSLESASGAGEQYF.

This clonotype was picked up a small number of times. This sequence joins TRBV6-5 and TRBJ1-6; D remains ambiguous. Germline CDR1 and CDR2: MNHEY and SVGAGI. The V gene lost 4 bases and the J gene lost 6 bases, with 10 bases spanning the gap. The CDR3 runs 14 residues. Here the CDR3 DNA reads TGTGCCAGCAGTTCCAGTCAGTTTAATTCACCCCTCCACTTT. It codes for CASSSSQFNSPLHF.

V gene TRBV6-8 combines with J gene TRBJ1-4, with 7 bases matching TRBD1. The CDR3 consists of 14 residues. The germline V gene encodes CDR1 MNHGY and CDR2 SAAAGT. The V segment lost 4 bases and the J segment 7 bases; nucleotides outside the gene matches: 6. The CDR3 nucleotides are TGTGCCAGCAGTTCGGCGACAGGGAGTGAAAAACTGTTTTTT. The encoded protein is CASSSATGSEKLFF.

This clonotype was seen at least ten times. The V and J genes are TRBV7-8 and TRBJ1-1, with unresolved D. The germline V gene encodes CDR1 SGHVS and CDR2 FQNEAQ. Deletions cut 5 bases from V and 0 bases from J, with 19 bases between. The CDR3 is 17 amino acids. The CDR3 protein is CASSLREAAFMNTEAFF. CDR3 DNA: TGTGCCAGCAGCCTGAGGGAGGCAGCCTTTATGAACACTGAAGCTTTCTTT.

This chain connects TRBV5-1 to TRBJ1-2; no clear D gene. The CDR3 extends over 15 amino acids. CDR1 SGHRS and CDR2 YFSETQ come from the germline V gene. V gave up 0 bases and J gave up 4 bases, with 13 bases separating them. CDR3: CASSLEAESSYGYTF. In DNA form, the CDR3 reads TGCGCCAGCAGCTTGGAAGCGGAGTCAAGCTATGGCTACACCTTC.

In DNA form, the CDR3 reads TGTGCCAGCAGTTTCTCAGGGGATTCAGATACGCAGTATTTT. Translating gives CASSFSGDSDTQYF. This chain joins TRBV12-3 or TRBV12-4 and TRBJ2-3, with D perhaps TRBD1 (6 bases). The CDR3 runs to 14 residues. Trimming removed 3 bases at V and 4 bases at J, with 11 bases between.